This T cell receptor beta chain was retrieved from a study of T cell repertoires in cytomegalovirus infection. Study background: A matching HLA type, together with CMV infection, was signaled by public TCR beta signatures. Study-wide findings and caveats: CMV-specific TCR beta clonotypes restricted by HLA-C dominated the ex vivo response. Summed public TCR beta family frequency identified CMV carriers bearing the relevant HLA.

About this clonotype: The antigen is unknown.

MiXCR, applied by TCRdb to the reads, yields one record per CDR3 protein. The sample has about 360,000 distinct CDR3 sequences; about a sixth are singletons. This CDR3 spans 15 amino acids. CDR1 is SGHNT, CDR2 YYREEE, per germline (reference sequence). Trimming shortened V by 6 bases and J by 2 bases, and 16 bases separated the two germline ends. This rearrangement joins TRBV5-4 to TRBJ2-3; D may be TRBD2 (6 bases). Specimen: PBMCs. The TCR originated in a human donor in good health (CMV status not recorded). Some clones in this sample may be carry-over from other donors' samples. The CDR3 DNA reads TGTGCCAGCACCCTCGGAGGGATTCCCACAGATACGCAGTATTTT. Protein product: CASTLGGIPTDTQYF.